This TCR beta chain was captured in a study of OX40 agonist ivuxolimab in advanced cancers. Findings and caveats of the study: Partial responders dosed at 0.1-3.0 mg/kg displayed clonal expansion ranking among the lowest.

TCRdb keeps only in-frame clones here, not all; method: immunoSEQ multiplex PCR. The data contain some 21,000 clones, 60% to 85% of them singletons. About this clone: Its antigen is unknown.

The germline V gene encodes CDR1 SGHAT and CDR2 FQNNGV. Trimming at V came to 1 base and at J to 5 bases, leaving 6 bases not matched to a gene. The CDR3 has 15 residues. The clonotype was recovered from an adult with an advanced solid tumor such as melanoma, head and neck, liver or kidney cancer. V and J are TRBV11-2 and TRBJ2-5, with 8 bases identical to TRBD1. The sequenced sample was CD4+ or CD8+ T cells sorted from blood, obtained in a trial of the OX40 agonist ivuxolimab. CDR3 nucleotides: TGTGCCAGCAGCTTAGGGGCAGGGGGCGCCGAGACCCAGTACTTC. Residues: CASSLGAGGAETQYF.